This T cell receptor beta chain was sequenced in a study of shared clonotypes between healthy human individuals. Broader study findings: Generally, estimated richness proved larger in naive subsets than it did in memory subsets. Despite large depth, rarefaction showed incomplete sorted-subset sequencing.

The germline V gene has CDR1 MNHNS and CDR2 SASEGT. Trimming cost V 1 base and J 7 bases; bases outside gene matches: 6. This CDR3 has 16 amino acids. Here immunoSEQ multiplex PCR was the method, and the copy in TCRdb shows in-frame clones only, minus some. In the table there are a few million clones, approximately 93% of which are singletons. This clone showed up just once. Its matching antigen is unknown. The chain uses TRBV6-1 and TRBJ1-6, with TRBD1 identical over 8 bases. The sample consisted of naive CD4+ T cells from PBMCs. Described subset: CD45RA+ positively selected. The sequence was obtained from a man between 18 and 35 years old in good health. Some clones in this sample may be carry-over from other donors' samples. CDR3 nucleotide sequence: TGTGCCAGCAGTGAAGTTCCAGGGGGCCGGAATTCACCCCTCCACTTT. Its translation: CASSEVPGGRNSPLHF.